This TCR beta chain came from a study of blood T cell repertoires in COVID-19. At the level of the study: PBMCs, B-cell-depleted T cells, or T cells provided the cDNA or gDNA that made up the material.

Those who participated ranged in age from roughly 18 to 90 years and resided in 20 to 30 US areas. Original data processing: Nucleated cell number was recorded as an estimate derived from reference gene primer amplification. Only in-frame clones appear in the TCRdb table, and some are missing; sequencing was by immunoSEQ multiplex PCR. That table furnishes V, J and clone size, whereas the DNA furnished D and trimming. The repertoire holds around 310,000 clones, around 92% seen once, with roughly a tenth in the top ten. CDR1 is SQVTM and CDR2 is ANQGSEA in the germline V gene. Trimming removed 7 bases from V and 0 bases from J, with 13 bases in between. This CDR3 is 13 amino acids long.

The chain links TRBV29-1 to TRBJ2-7, with TRBD2 as a possible D gene (6 bases). Sequencing was carried out using PBMCs or T cells enriched from blood (not recorded which). The sequence came from a woman younger than 45 who had recovered from COVID-19. CDR3 region: CSGRGPTSYEQYF. The CDR3 DNA follows: TGCAGCGGGAGGGGACCGACCTCCTACGAGCAGTACTTC.